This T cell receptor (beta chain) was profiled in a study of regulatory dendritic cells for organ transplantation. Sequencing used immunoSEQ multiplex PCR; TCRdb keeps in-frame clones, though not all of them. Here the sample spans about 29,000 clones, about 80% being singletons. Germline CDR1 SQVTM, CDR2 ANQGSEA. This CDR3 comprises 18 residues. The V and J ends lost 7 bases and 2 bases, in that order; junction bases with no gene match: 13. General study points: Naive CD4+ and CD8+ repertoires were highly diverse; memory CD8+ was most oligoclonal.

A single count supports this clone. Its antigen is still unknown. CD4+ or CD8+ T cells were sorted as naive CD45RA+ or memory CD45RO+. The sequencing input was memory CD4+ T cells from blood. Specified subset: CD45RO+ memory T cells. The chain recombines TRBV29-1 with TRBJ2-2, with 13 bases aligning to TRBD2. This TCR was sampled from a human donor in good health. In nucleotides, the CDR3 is TGCAGCGCAGTTTCACTAGCGGGAGGGCCCCTCAACACCGGGGAGCTGTTTTTT. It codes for CSAVSLAGGPLNTGELFF.